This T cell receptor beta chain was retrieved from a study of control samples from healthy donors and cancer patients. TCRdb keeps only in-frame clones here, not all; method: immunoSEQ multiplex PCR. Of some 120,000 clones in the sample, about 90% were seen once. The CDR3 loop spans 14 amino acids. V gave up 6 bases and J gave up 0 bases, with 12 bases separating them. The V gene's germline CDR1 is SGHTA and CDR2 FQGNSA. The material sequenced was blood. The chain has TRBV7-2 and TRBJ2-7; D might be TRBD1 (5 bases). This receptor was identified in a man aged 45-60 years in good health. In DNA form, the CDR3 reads TGTGCCAGCAGGCACAGGTCAAACTCCTACGAGCAGTACTTC. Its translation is CASRHRSNSYEQYF.